This T cell receptor beta chain was identified in a study of blood T cell repertoires in COVID-19. Study-wide context: Sites across the United States, Italy and Spain contributed samples from acute and convalescent COVID-19. Sample material is recorded as cDNA or gDNA derived from T cells, B-cell-depleted T cells, or PBMCs.

The V end lost 1 base, the J end lost 9 bases, and 7 bases lay between the germline ends. Germline CDR1 is SNHLY and CDR2 is FYNNEI. CDR3 length: 12 amino acids. In the original analysis: Estimation of nucleated cell counts relied on the amplification of reference gene primers. Clones were read by immunoSEQ multiplex PCR, and TCRdb kept only the in-frame ones, dropping some. The D gene and trimming were derived from the DNA, and the V and J assignments and clone size from that table. The sample includes fewer than 200,000 clones, approximately 88% of them seen just once. J is TRBJ1-5 and V is TRBV2; D gene unclear. This TCR came from an elderly woman with active or convalescent COVID-19. The sample comprised peripheral blood. The CDR3 reads CASSEVNWPQHF. The CDR3 DNA reads TGTGCCAGCAGTGAAGTCAACTGGCCCCAGCATTTT.